This T cell receptor beta chain emerged from a study of cytomegalovirus exposure and HLA in healthy donors (dated by TCRdb to the late 2010s). With respect to the entire study: According to an earlier analysis of 587 of the donors, about 179 million T cells yielded 90 million to 130 million unique TCR beta sequences and 276 Gb of sequence data. Alongside the repertoire data, information on donor age, sex, ethnicity and CMV serostatus was compiled. An earlier analysis of some 500 of the donors applied high-throughput TCR beta sequencing to assess whether each TCR beta V gene segment acted as functional or pseudogenic. In the later analysis, no new phenotypic data were used to find candidate immune exposures; instead, reliance was placed on TCR beta sequences and their occurrence across donors. To study patterns of TCR occurrence, a later analysis re-analyzed previously published TCR beta repertoires from more than 550 donors and added high-resolution HLA genotyping. The study was designed to test whether signatures of past pathogen exposure could be identified by cataloging public T cell receptors. The T cell repertoires of several hundred subjects were profiled by immunosequencing and related to cytomegalovirus serostatus. HLA typing covered class I and class II loci at four-digit resolution. Typing coverage differed by locus: A, B, C, DRB1 and DQB1 were typed in about 629-640 donors, DQA1 in about 500, DPA1 in around 610, and DPB1 in approximately 450. Every repertoire in the discovery cohort had been generated on one and the same sequencing platform. Besides the first cohort of approximately 710 subjects, a separate validation cohort made up of over 95 different subjects was used. To predict cytomegalovirus infection status, the study combined high-throughput TCR immunosequencing, statistical association of individual TCRs with disease status, and machine learning. In a later genetic analysis, genome-wide SNP genotypes for about 60% of the 666 donors were used, and that subset was treated as a discovery cohort. Of the roughly 400 genotyped donors, more than 75% were placed in the genetic ancestry cluster associated with self-reported Caucasian donors. Roughly 5 DR-DQ haplotypes were handled as single units for association and clustering, since linkage in the cohort was strong. Among roughly 400 genotyped donors of the cohort, an average of around 250,000 unique TCR beta nucleotide sequences was sequenced per donor, of which about 19% were non-productive. Roughly 300 gigabases of sequencing data and 78 million or so unique TCR sequences were included in an early release covering 550 to 800 HLA-typed donors.

With respect to this clone: Its specific antigen is unknown. Per-base quality was not reported, and no clone a single base away is much larger than it.

Beyond this particular receptor, the publication reports: A few of the identified cytomegalovirus-associated TCR beta chains were confirmed in vitro to be specific for cytomegalovirus antigens. While some public TCRs were present in many individuals, most TCR sequences turned up only very rarely across donors. According to a later analysis, TCR association rates differed among HLA loci, with DRB1 alleles showing the most associated TCRs and HLA-C alleles showing the fewest. Roughly uniform sequencing depth across donors was assumed in presence/absence analyses, although this assumption may not hold. This cohort had only TCR beta chains sequenced, and the lack of alpha or paired-chain data limited which features could be detected. It was suggested by the authors that the approach could potentially be generalized to other disease states and immunological phenotypes. A later genetic analysis associated a missense DCLRE1C variant with V-gene and J-gene trimming of TCR beta chains, and an independent cohort replicated the association. The study listed approximately 150 TCR beta chains as associated with cytomegalovirus. Some IMGT-functional V segments, including TRBV6-2 and TRBV6-3, could not be distinguished by the 87-base-pair reads and were therefore excluded. In a later analysis, several top co-occurrence clusters were reported to appear linked to parvovirus B19, influenza, CMV and Epstein-Barr virus. When HLA alleles, especially DR and DQ, strongly co-occurred, TCR associations were difficult to assign to individual alleles. The sequencing pipeline was judged likely to have produced a cluster of highly shared sequence variants as a technical artifact. A further reported finding was that TCR beta sequences accurately predicted the HLA-A and HLA-B alleles for most subjects in the first cohort. An earlier analysis of roughly 570 of the donors showed that most TCR beta V segments appeared in productive rearrangements either about 90% or about 30% of the time, which broadly matched IMGT annotations. In a later analysis, HLA-associated TCR beta chains showed more clonal expansion and lower generation probabilities than non-associated chains that were equally common. In a later analysis, most CMV-associated TCR beta chains were found to appear HLA-restricted, with HLA associations seemingly driven largely by CMV exposure. In a later genetic analysis, fewer N-insertions in productive TCRs were reported among donors in an Asian-associated ancestry cluster than the approximately 630-donor mean. Because counts were too low, roughly 16 rarely observed V segments, including chromosome 9 orphons, were left out of the earlier analysis of 587 of the donors. Cytomegalovirus status was reported to be diagnosed by the classifier with high specificity and sensitivity in both the original and validation cohorts. In a later analysis, around 17,000 TCR beta sequences were associated with specific HLA alleles at a false discovery rate of 0.05. Linkage disequilibrium might explain the correlated functional status among segregating V segments, but an unknown experimental factor could not be excluded. CMV serostatus was the only immune exposure information available for the cohort. Because HLA typing was missing for some donors at each locus, association tests included only the typed subset.

In total, 630 or so healthy bone marrow donors made up the cohort. All cohort members were sampled while nominally healthy, although unrecorded immune exposures were likely present. The donor tested CMV seronegative and was one of the 352 seronegative cohort members. Each donor provided a peripheral blood sample, and peripheral blood mononuclear cells were used for TCR beta sequencing. Genomic DNA was extracted from the blood cell samples with the Qiagen DNeasy Blood Extraction Kit. CDR1 and CDR2, looked up from the germline V gene, are MNHEY and SVGAGI. From V the trimming removes 7 bases and from J it removes 4 bases, while the gene matches leave 9 bases of the junction unaccounted for. The CDR3 spans 14 residues, from the cysteine through the phenylalanine. Only the CDR3 DNA is retained, 42 bases long and in frame from the first base. The library was produced with the immunoSEQ multiplex PCR assay. The multiplex PCR relied on a mix of 60 forward primers for TCR Vbeta segments and 13 reverse primers for TCR Jbeta segments. A multiplex PCR assay on genomic DNA amplified the CDR3 region of rearranged TCR beta genes. Amplified TCR beta libraries were sequenced as 87-base-pair reads on the Illumina HiSeq System. Concerning the study's data processing: Across the 500 to 750 repertoires, a later analysis counted 60 million to 90 million unique TCR beta chains, approximately 10 million of which were shared by at least two donors. Raw reads were error-corrected and collapsed into unique sequences by a nearest-neighbor algorithm in which closely related sequences were merged to remove PCR and sequencing errors. Alignment of CDR3 sequences to IMGT reference sequences was used to assign V, D and J gene segments. Each retained sequence needed at least a six-nucleotide match to both a V gene segment and a J gene segment. A rearrangement was called productive if the CDR3 had no stop codons and remained in frame with V and J, and every other rearrangement was called non-productive. CDR3 was defined by IMGT convention, running from the second conserved V-encoded cysteine to the conserved J-encoded phenylalanine. The earlier analysis of 550 to 650 of the donors excluded any sequence lacking an unambiguous match to a single V gene segment. In an earlier analysis of more than 500 of the donors, a V segment was called functional when productive rearrangements were above 56.7%, and segregating when the standard deviation between donors exceeded 5%. A statistical classification framework was developed to diagnose cytomegalovirus status using the catalog of TCR beta chain sequences. A later analysis assigned V and J genes by comparing TCR nucleotide sequences with IMGT/GENE-DB human TR gene sequences. A later analysis assigned CDR3 sequences and most-parsimonious VDJ recombination scenarios with the TCRdist pipeline. In a later analysis, each TCR beta chain was defined by its CDR3 amino acid sequence together with its V-gene family, and reads lacking a unique V-gene family were excluded. To address suspected cross-contamination and a sequencing artifact, a later analysis removed approximately 590 highly shared, low-generation-probability nucleotide sequences. A later analysis calculated a clonal expansion index for each public chain from normalized within-repertoire ranks of inferred template counts. In a later analysis, generation probabilities were computed with a VDJ recombination model fitted to out-of-frame rearrangements, and the resulting probabilities were checked against IGoR. Hypergeometric tests were used in a later analysis to score TCR-TCR, TCR-HLA and TCR-CMV co-occurrence, with a repertoire-size bias correction applied to the TCR pairs. In a later analysis, false discovery rates were estimated by permuting HLA or CMV assignments 20 times. In a later analysis, co-occurring TCRs were grouped using DBSCAN, with TCRdist sequence similarity added in when clustering inside HLA-allele-positive subsets. Repertoires with fewer than 30,000 or more than 120,000 public chains were left out of co-occurrence clustering, as were four to six repertoires with anomalous nucleotide sharing. TCRdb obtained this table from immuneACCESS and retained in-frame rearrangements with V and J assigned. These tables miss some clones; where compared with another copy, unresolved V genes account for less than half of the shortfall, and the remainder is unexplained. V and J calls and clone size follow that table, whereas D and trimming were derived from the DNA. For this sample there are approximately 110,000 clones; about 81% appear just once. 1.1% of the sample comes from the top ten.

The clonotype comes from a woman in her twenties or thirties in good health and CMV-seronegative. Sample: PBMCs. The V and J genes are TRBV6-5 and TRBJ1-2, with 7 central nucleotides matching TRBD1. The CDR3 protein is CASTGAGTVYGYTF. The nucleotide sequence is given as TGTGCCAGCACCGGCGCCGGGACAGTCTATGGCTACACCTTC.